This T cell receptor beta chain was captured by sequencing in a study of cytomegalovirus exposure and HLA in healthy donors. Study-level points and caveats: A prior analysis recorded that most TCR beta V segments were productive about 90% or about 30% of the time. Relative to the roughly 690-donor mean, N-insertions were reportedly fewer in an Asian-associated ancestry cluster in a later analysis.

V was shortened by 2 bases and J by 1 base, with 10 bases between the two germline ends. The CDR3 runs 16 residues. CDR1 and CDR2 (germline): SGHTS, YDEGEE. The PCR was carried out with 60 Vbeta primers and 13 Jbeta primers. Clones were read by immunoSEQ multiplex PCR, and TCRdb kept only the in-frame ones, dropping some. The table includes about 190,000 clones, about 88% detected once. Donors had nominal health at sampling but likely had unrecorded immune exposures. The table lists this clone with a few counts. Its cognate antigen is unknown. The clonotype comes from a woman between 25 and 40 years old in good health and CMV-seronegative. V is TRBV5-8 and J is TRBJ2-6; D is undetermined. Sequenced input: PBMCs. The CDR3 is CASSFMFSSGANVLTF. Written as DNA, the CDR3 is TGTGCCAGCAGCTTTATGTTTAGTTCTGGGGCCAACGTCCTGACTTTC.